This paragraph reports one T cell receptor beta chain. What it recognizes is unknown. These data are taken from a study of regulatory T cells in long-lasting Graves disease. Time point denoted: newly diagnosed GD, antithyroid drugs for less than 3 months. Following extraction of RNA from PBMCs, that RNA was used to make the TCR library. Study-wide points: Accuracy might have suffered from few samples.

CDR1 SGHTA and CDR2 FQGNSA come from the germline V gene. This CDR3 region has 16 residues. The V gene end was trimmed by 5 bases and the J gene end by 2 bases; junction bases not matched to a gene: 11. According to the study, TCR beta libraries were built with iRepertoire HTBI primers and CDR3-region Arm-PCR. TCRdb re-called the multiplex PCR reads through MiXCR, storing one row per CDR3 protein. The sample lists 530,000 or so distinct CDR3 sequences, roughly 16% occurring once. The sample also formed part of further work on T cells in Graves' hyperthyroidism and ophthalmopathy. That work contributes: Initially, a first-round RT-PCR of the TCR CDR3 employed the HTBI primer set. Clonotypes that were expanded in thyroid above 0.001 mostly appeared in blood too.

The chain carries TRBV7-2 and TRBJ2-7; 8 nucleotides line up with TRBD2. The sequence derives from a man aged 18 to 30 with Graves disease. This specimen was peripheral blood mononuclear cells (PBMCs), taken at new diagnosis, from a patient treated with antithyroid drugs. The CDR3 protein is CASSNYVTSGTYEQYF. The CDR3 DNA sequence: TGTGCCAGCAGCAACTATGTCACTAGCGGAACCTACGAGCAGTACTTC.